These T cell receptor beta chains were read from a single sample in a study of T-cell memory formation after mild COVID-19. TCRdb reprocessed the 5' RACE reads via MiXCR and lists one record per CDR3 protein. The sample yields around 370,000 distinct CDR3 sequences, around 21% seen once. Input material: PBMCs or a T cell subset sorted from them (not recorded which). These receptors all stem from an adult woman who had mild COVID-19 (a few samples of this study predate the infection). Cell type and time point are not known. Each CDR3 is given with its conserved first and last residue.

>TRBV15
CATSRRTGPDTQYF
>TRBV6-6
CASRSVADTQYF
>TRBV20-1
CSARFDSTSTDTQYF
>TRBV5-1
CASSLGQGSNQPQHF
>TRBV5-1
CASSTLQGPETQYF
>TRBV20-1
CSARGTSGRVGEQYF
>TRBV7-2
CASSSWGRETEAFF
>TRBV18
CASSGTAMANTEAFF
>TRBV12-3/TRBV12-4
CASSLGQANTDTQYF
>TRBV12-5
CASGLPGLAGEVAYNEQFF
>TRBV19
CASSMVRAQAEQYF
>TRBV15
CATSDGPNEKLFF
>TRBV5-1
CASSLALASGSVADTQYF
>TRBV7-3
CASSFDRGLGYTF
>TRBV7-2
CASSLVAQGHYGYTF
>TRBV20-1
CSASRAGGSGPYNEQFF
>TRBV4-3
CASSQEGTSGRYNEQFF
>TRBV6-1
CASKDRGEYEQYF
>TRBV11-2
CASSSWTGVETQYF
>TRBV5-1
CASSPWPRGANYGYTF
>TRBV4-1
CASSRTRNAEETQYF
>TRBV5-1
CASSLESWRGRETQYF
>TRBV3-1
CASSQQGAGEKLFF
>TRBV6-5
CASSTRRGRSYNEQFF
>TRBV4-2
CASSQASDGGYTF
>TRBV7-2
CASSFTGLEETQYF
>TRBV18
CASSPGLAASSYNEQFF
>TRBV19
CASSMGQDYNEQFF
>TRBV6-4
CARRTETNTEAFF
>TRBV30
CACSSGGDNEQFF
>TRBV7-9
CASSFRDRASDTQYF
>TRBV4-3
CASSQDILDTQYF
>TRBV5-1
CASTRIASTDTQYF
>TRBV12-3/TRBV12-4
CASSPTGGRTEAFF
>TRBV7-9
CASSFRGMNTEAFF
>TRBV6-6
CASRGLGPDSSSANVLTF
>TRBV5-1
CASRKLAGDTDTQYF